These 15 T cell receptor beta chains came from one sample sequenced in a study of blood T cell repertoires in COVID-19. Sequencing used immunoSEQ multiplex PCR; TCRdb keeps in-frame clones, though not all of them. The sample lists around 120,000 clones, 79% occurring once. Sequenced: peripheral blood. These receptors all stem from a woman older than 75 with acute or convalescent COVID-19.

This chain links TRBV19 with TRBJ2-6, with 9 nucleotides matching TRBD2. The CDR3 totals 21 residues. The trim removed 3 bases at V and 0 bases at J, leaving 15 bases unmatched. Germline V lookup: CDR1 LNHDA, CDR2 SQIVND (reference sequence). DNA for the CDR3: TGTGCCAGTAGTATTTGGGGACTAGCTTCCCAGGGAGGCTCTGGGGCCAACGTCCTGACTTTC. The encoded protein is CASSIWGLASQGGSGANVLTF.

This sequence joins TRBV6-5 and TRBJ1-4, with 7 bases matching TRBD1. The length of the CDR3 is 14 residues. Per the germline V gene, CDR1 is MNHEY and CDR2 is SVGAGI. Trimming took 8 bases from V and 3 from J; bases not matched to a gene: 6. The CDR3 loop is CASAQGHPNEKLFF. The CDR3, as DNA: TGTGCCAGCGCACAGGGGCACCCTAATGAAAAACTGTTTTTT.

The chain links TRBV7-8 to TRBJ2-3; unclear D gene. The CDR3 runs to 13 residues. With 5 bases removed from V and 2 bases from J, the gap between germline ends came to 8 bases. Germline V gene sequence: CDR1 SGHVS, CDR2 FQNEAQ. In DNA, the CDR3 is TGTGCCAGCAGCCAGTCTATCACAGATACGCAGTATTTT. Translating gives CASSQSITDTQYF.

This clone was detected a few times. The J gene is TRBJ2-7, the V gene TRBV6-5; D is possibly TRBD1 (6 bases). From germline, CDR1 is MNHEY and CDR2 SVGAGI. Trimming shortened V by 6 bases and J by 3 bases, and 18 bases separated the two germline ends. CDR3 length: 15 amino acids. CDR3 nucleotides: TGTGCCAGCAGATCGGGACACATGAAGAACTACGAGCAGTACTTC. This encodes CASRSGHMKNYEQYF.

The chain uses TRBV7-9 and TRBJ2-1, with TRBD2 as a possible D gene (5 bases). Germline CDR1 reads SEHNR; CDR2 reads FQNEAQ (reference sequence). The CDR3 is made up of 15 amino acids. Trimming cost V 1 base and J 3 bases, with 10 bases left between them. CDR3 bases: TGTGCCAGCAGCTTAGACGGAGGTCTCTACAATGAGCAGTTCTTC. Translation: CASSLDGGLYNEQFF.

This clone was counted only a few times. The chain combines TRBV5-6 with TRBJ2-4; D is unresolved. This CDR3 is 15 amino acids long. V was pared by 5 bases and J by 0 bases, with 12 bases between. Germline assignment: CDR1 SGHDT and CDR2 YYEEEE. CDR3 sequence: CASSITGGAKNIQYF. The CDR3 DNA reads TGTGCCAGCAGTATTACCGGTGGAGCCAAAAACATTCAGTACTTC.

The chain employs TRBV28 and TRBJ2-5; TRBD2 matches at 7 bases. CDR1 MDHEN and CDR2 SYDVKM come from the germline V gene. The CDR3 is made up of 13 amino acids. CDR3 bases: TGTCCGCGCACGGGGGGAGTAAAGGAGACCCAGTACTTC. Translation: CPRTGGVKETQYF.

The count of this clone is one. The chain combines TRBV7-3 with TRBJ1-1, with TRBD1 as a possible D gene (6 bases). V was cut by 5 bases and J by 1 base, with 14 bases left in between. The CDR3 covers 15 residues. The germline V gene encodes CDR1 SGHTA and CDR2 FQGTGA. In DNA, the CDR3 is TGTGCCAGCAGCCCCCGACCAGGGGCGAACACTGAAGCTTTCTTT. Protein product: CASSPRPGANTEAFF.

This clone was observed a few times. V is TRBV9 and J is TRBJ1-6; TRBD1 is a possible D gene (6 bases). With 4 bases removed from V and 9 bases from J, the gap between germline ends came to 14 bases. Germline CDR1 reads SGDLS; CDR2 reads YYNGEE. This CDR3 spans 14 amino acids. The CDR3 is CASSYRDKGSPLHF. The CDR3 DNA reads as TGTGCCAGCAGCTACCGGGACAAAGGTTCACCCCTCCACTTT.

In its sample, this clone was seen a few times. The V and J genes are TRBV19 and TRBJ1-6; D gene unclear. CDR3 length equals 13 residues. Trimming removed 1 base from V and 8 bases from J, with 6 bases in between. Germline CDR1 is LNHDA and CDR2 is SQIVND (reference sequence). Written as DNA, the CDR3 is TGTGCCAGTAGTATAGGTTTCGATTCACCCCTCCACTTT. Amino acid sequence: CASSIGFDSPLHF. Combining the CDR3 with reference TRBV19 and TRBJ1-6 gives the whole variable domain DGGITQSPKYLFRKEGQNVTLSCEQNLNHDAMYWYRQDPGQGLRLIYYSQIVNDFQKGDIAEGYSVSREKKESFPLTVTSAQKNPTAFYLCASSIGFDSPLHFGNGTRLTVT.

The chain couples TRBV7-2 to TRBJ2-1, with TRBD2 matching 7 bases. The CDR3 contains 15 residues. J gave up 7 bases and V 5 bases, and 11 bases lay outside the gene matches. Germline V gene lookup returns CDR1 SGHTA and CDR2 FQGNSA. The CDR3 DNA follows: TGTGCCAGCAGCCCATCCGGGACTAATGGGAATGAGCAGTTCTTC. It yields the protein CASSPSGTNGNEQFF.

CDR3 nucleotides: TGTGCCAGCAGCCCTCAGGTGGGTGGAGGTAAAGGATCACCCCTCCACTTT. It is translated as CASSPQVGGGKGSPLHF. The chain has TRBV9 and TRBJ1-6; D not certain. Germline V lookup: CDR1 SGDLS, CDR2 YYNGEE. The germline V and J ends were trimmed by 4 bases and 10 bases, with 24 bases remaining between them. This CDR3 has 17 amino acids.

This clone was detected only once. The V gene is TRBV7-9, the J gene TRBJ1-1; 7 nucleotides agree with TRBD1. The CDR3 runs 12 residues. The trim removed 3 bases at V and 9 bases at J, leaving 4 bases unmatched. Germline CDR1 is SEHNR and CDR2 is FQNEAQ (reference sequence). The CDR3 DNA is TGTGCCAGCAGCTTCGACAGGGATCAAGCTTTCTTT. The encoded protein is CASSFDRDQAFF.

The chain joins TRBV19 to TRBJ1-2, with 7 bases lining up with TRBD1. The germline V gene has CDR1 LNHDA and CDR2 SQIVND (reference sequence). This CDR3 is built from 16 residues. V shed 5 bases and J 4 bases; nucleotides not matched to a gene: 13. CDR3 nucleotides: TGTGCCAGTAGTTTACCCGACAGGGCTCCCGGCTATGGCTACACCTTC. It codes for CASSLPDRAPGYGYTF. Full variable domain (outside the CDR3, taken from reference TRBV19 and TRBJ1-2): DGGITQSPKYLFRKEGQNVTLSCEQNLNHDAMYWYRQDPGQGLRLIYYSQIVNDFQKGDIAEGYSVSREKKESFPLTVTSAQKNPTAFYLCASSLPDRAPGYGYTFGSGTRLTVV.

The V gene is TRBV3-1 (or the pseudogene TRBV3-2), the J gene TRBJ2-5; possible D gene TRBD1, 7 bases. The CDR3 has 18 amino acids. Trimming shortened V by 4 bases and J by 4 bases, and 25 bases separated the two germline ends. Per the germline V gene, CDR1 is LGHDT and CDR2 is YNNKEL (reference sequence). As DNA, the CDR3 is TGTGCCAGCAGCCGGCGCCCTGTTGGAGGGGGCAGGACAGAGACCCAGTACTTC. Translating gives CASSRRPVGGGRTETQYF.